Given below is one T cell receptor beta chain in context. Since no conserved phenylalanine or tryptophan closes the CDR3, a read error is the likely cause. The library came from three nested PCR rounds adapted from ARM-PCR protocols. TCRdb ran MiXCR on the multiplex PCR reads and lists one entry per CDR3 protein. The repertoire has roughly 70,000 distinct CDR3 sequences, roughly 72% of them found once; the top ten carry about 30%. The sample is drawn from a study of tumor and adjacent non-tumor tissue in lung cancer. RNA was extracted from bulk tissue without any cell sorting. The CDR3 consists of 14 residues. CDR1 and CDR2 from the germline V gene are MNHEY and SVGAGI.

The origin of this receptor is a man aged 55 to 70 with non-small cell lung cancer. V and J are TRBV6-5 and TRBJ2-3; the D is unclear. What was sequenced was lung tumor tissue. CDR3 loop: CASSHSDLRDTQYI. The CDR3 coding sequence is TGTGCCAGCAGTCACTCGGATCTTAGAGATACGCAGTATATT.